Sequencing of this T cell receptor beta chain was carried out in a study of shared clonotypes between healthy human individuals. The germline V gene encodes CDR1 MDHEN and CDR2 SYDVKM. V lost 7 bases to trimming and J lost 0 bases; unmatched junction nucleotides: 13. CDR3 size: 17 residues. The donors, healthy adults who were HIV-negative, had experienced no recent acute infections or vaccinations. Evenly divided among several immunoSEQ plates was the genomic DNA of each subset. Roughly 280 ng DNA, tens of thousands of T cell genomes, went into unsorted PBMC replicate PCRs. Data came from immunoSEQ multiplex PCR; TCRdb stores just in-frame clones and leaves some out. There are hundreds of thousands of clones in the sample; around three quarters occur only once, and 12% lies in the top ten.

The genes are TRBV28 and TRBJ2-7; TRBD1 matches 9 bases. The TCR comes from a woman aged 40 to 50 in good health. Some clones in this sample may be carry-over from other donors' samples. What was sequenced was PBMCs. The CDR3 reads CASTTYGTGFRSYEQYF. The DNA of the CDR3 is TGTGCCAGCACCACCTACGGGACAGGGTTCCGCTCCTACGAGCAGTACTTC. Full variable domain (outside the CDR3, taken from reference TRBV28 and TRBJ2-7): DVKVTQSSRYLVKRTGEKVFLECVQDMDHENMFWYRQDPGLGLRLIYFSYDVKMKEKGDIPEGYSVSREKKERFSLILESASTNQTSMYLCASTTYGTGFRSYEQYFGPGTRLTVT.